These 27 T cell receptor beta chains share one sample of origin, sequenced in a study of T cells in Graves' hyperthyroidism and ophthalmopathy. Amplified TCR beta CDR3 regions came from RNA transcripts. RT-PCR in the first round (using the HTBI primer set) targeted the TCR CDR3. TCRdb passed the multiplex PCR reads through MiXCR, listing each CDR3 protein once. The sample has hundreds of thousands of distinct CDR3 sequences; 38% are singletons. The sequenced material came from blood. Receptor source: a man aged 18 to 29 with Graves' hyperthyroidism.

The chain is built from TRBV10-3 and TRBJ1-1; D is uncertain. The CDR3 loop spans 12 amino acids. V dropped 10 bases and J dropped 0 bases, with 9 bases sitting between them. Looked up from germline, CDR1 is ENHRY and CDR2 is SYGVKD. CDR3 in DNA: TGTGCCACCCAGAGGCTGAACACTGAAGCTTTCTTT. This codes for CATQRLNTEAFF.

The CDR3 nucleotides are TGTGCCAGCAGCCAAGATGAGGAAGCGGTCCAAGAGACCCAGTACTTC. This gives the protein CASSQDEEAVQETQYF. The J gene is TRBJ2-5, the V gene TRBV12-3 or TRBV12-4; D perhaps matches TRBD2 (5 bases). The V and J ends lost 6 bases and 1 base respectively, with 18 bases between them. The CDR3 has 16 amino acids.

This clonotype occurred a few times. The chain joins TRBV5-5 to TRBJ1-2, with D perhaps matching TRBD1 (6 bases). This CDR3 is built from 14 residues. Trimming took off 4 bases at V and 4 bases at J, with 14 bases between the two ends. Germline values: CDR1 SGHKS, CDR2 YYEKEE (reference sequence). The CDR3 protein is CASSPGAVLYGYTF. DNA for the CDR3: TGTGCCAGCAGCCCAGGGGCAGTTCTCTATGGCTACACCTTC.

V and J are TRBV20-1 and TRBJ2-7; the match to TRBD2 covers 10 bases. This CDR3 comprises 13 residues. The trim removed 8 bases at V and 0 bases at J, leaving 4 bases unmatched. The germline V gene has CDR1 DFQATT and CDR2 SNEGSKA (reference sequence). CDR3 sequence reads: CSLQREGSYEQYF. The CDR3 nucleotides read TGCAGTCTTCAGCGGGAGGGCTCCTACGAGCAGTACTTC.

The chain carries TRBV25-1 and TRBJ2-3, with a weak D call TRBD1 (6 bases). V lost 7 bases to trimming and J lost 5 bases, with 7 bases between them. This CDR3 has 11 amino acids. Germline CDR1 reads MGHDK; CDR2 reads SYGVNS. The CDR3 nucleotides are TGTGCCAGCAAACAGGGAGATACGCAGTATTTT. It translates to CASKQGDTQYF.

The rearrangement uses TRBV12-3 or TRBV12-4 and TRBJ2-5; D possibly corresponds to TRBD2 (5 bases). The CDR3 loop spans 13 amino acids. Trimming removed 2 bases from V and 5 bases from J, with 9 bases in between. For the CDR3, the DNA is TGTGCCAGCAGTTTATTTCCGGGGGAGACCCAGTACTTC. The encoded protein is CASSLFPGETQYF.

The chain is built from TRBV29-1 and TRBJ1-1; TRBD1 agrees at 7 bases. Germline CDR1 SQVTM, CDR2 ANQGSEA. V was pared by 8 bases and J by 4 bases, with 10 bases of the junction left unmatched. CDR3 size: 13 residues. The CDR3 DNA reads as TGCAGCTACCCTCCACAGGGGCCCACTGAAGCTTTCTTT. It translates to CSYPPQGPTEAFF.

The genes are TRBV29-1 and TRBJ1-1; 8 positions match TRBD1. The CDR3 is 13 residues long. Germline CDR1 reads SQVTM; CDR2 reads ANQGSEA. V gave up 6 bases and J gave up 0 bases; unmatched junction bases: 3. This chain's CDR3 is CSVPGQVNTEAFF. For the CDR3, the DNA is TGCAGCGTCCCGGGACAGGTGAACACTGAAGCTTTCTTT.

V and J are TRBV3-1 and TRBJ1-2; no clear D. Germline CDR1 reads LGHDT; CDR2 reads YNNKEL (reference sequence). This CDR3 is 13 amino acids long. V was pared by 1 base and J by 4 bases, with 7 bases between. Written as DNA, the CDR3 is TGTGCCAGCAGCCAAGGGTCCGCCTATGGCTACACCTTC. Its protein product is CASSQGSAYGYTF. Full variable domain (rest looked up from reference TRBV3-1 and TRBJ1-2): DTAVSQTPKYLVTQMGNDKSIKCEQNLGHDTMYWYKQDSKKFLKIMFSYNNKELIINETVPNRFSPKSPDKAHLNLHINSLELGDSAVYFCASSQGSAYGYTFGSGTRLTVV.

This chain uses TRBV20-1 with TRBJ1-4; D gene unclear. Germline V CDR1 and CDR2: DFQATT, SNEGSKA (reference sequence). The CDR3 contains 13 residues. CDR3 sequence (DNA): TGCAGCCCCGTCGGAACGAACACTGAAAAACTGTTTTTT. The encoded protein is CSPVGTNTEKLFF.

The chain has TRBV9 and TRBJ1-5; 8 bases are a match to TRBD1. CDR1 is SGDLS and CDR2 is YYNGEE in the germline V gene. CDR3 length: 13 amino acids. Trimming removed 4 bases from V and 6 bases from J; junction bases left unmatched: 3. The CDR3 reads CASSNGQGQPQHF. In DNA, the CDR3 is TGTGCCAGCAGCAATGGACAGGGTCAGCCCCAGCATTTT.

This clonotype was counted at least ten times. The chain employs TRBV15 and TRBJ1-4; perhaps TRBD1 as D (5 bases). V lost 4 bases to trimming and J lost 4 bases, with 10 bases between them. Germline CDR1 LNHNV, CDR2 YYDKDF (reference sequence). CDR3 length: 14 amino acids. CDR3 region: CATSIRDLNEKLFF. The CDR3 DNA sequence: TGTGCCACCAGCATCCGGGACCTTAATGAAAAACTGTTTTTT.

This clonotype has only a few counts. V is TRBV7-2 and J is TRBJ2-7, with D uncertain. The CDR3 loop spans 14 amino acids. Germline CDR1 and CDR2: SGHTA and FQGNSA. V lost 5 bases, J lost 0 bases, and 11 bases lay in between. The CDR3 sequence: CASSRFLDSYEQYF. CDR3 DNA: TGTGCCAGCAGCCGATTCTTAGACTCCTACGAGCAGTACTTC.

Comments on this clonotype: One base away lies a much larger clone, so this may be a sequencing read error. The rearrangement joins TRBV2 to TRBJ2-7; 8 nucleotides align to TRBD1. Germline values: CDR1 SNHLY, CDR2 FYNNEI. The CDR3 length is 14 residues. J gave up 3 bases and V 6 bases, and 7 bases lay outside the gene matches. The CDR3 sequence is CASSLGQADYEQYF. The CDR3 DNA reads TGTGCCAGCAGCTTGGGACAGGCCGACTACGAGCAGTACTTC.

In this sample, this clonotype turned up a few times. The chain uses TRBV24-1 and TRBJ2-2, with 8 bases fitting TRBD2. Germline values: CDR1 KGHDR, CDR2 SFDVKD. V shed 2 bases, J shed 6 bases, and the junction held 4 bases outside the gene matches. This CDR3 comprises 15 residues. DNA of the CDR3: TGTGCCACCAGTGATTCCCAGCGGGAGTCCGGGGAGCTGTTTTTT. Amino acid sequence: CATSDSQRESGELFF.

Ten or more counts support this clonotype. The CDR3 spells CASSSADRVYEQYF. Here the CDR3 DNA reads TGTGCCAGCAGCTCGGCCGACAGAGTCTACGAGCAGTACTTC. V usage is TRBV7-2 and J usage is TRBJ2-7, with TRBD1 as a possible D gene (5 bases). From germline, CDR1 is SGHTA and CDR2 FQGNSA. This CDR3 contains 14 residues. V was pared by 4 bases and J by 3 bases, with 13 bases between.

The V call is TRBV5-1, the J call TRBJ2-7; 10 bases are shared with TRBD2. Germline V gene lookup returns CDR1 SGHRS and CDR2 YFSETQ. The CDR3 covers 15 residues. V lost 4 bases, J lost 2 bases, and 6 bases stayed unmatched. CDR3 in amino acids: CASSARTSGTYEQYF. Written as DNA, the CDR3 is TGCGCCAGCAGCGCACGGACTAGCGGTACCTACGAGCAGTACTTC.

This clonotype appeared a few times. The rearrangement joins TRBV20-1 to TRBJ2-7, with D hard to call. Germline V CDR1 and CDR2: DFQATT, SNEGSKA (reference sequence). V lost 3 bases and J lost 2, with 8 bases in between. There are 12 residues in the CDR3. Here the CDR3 reads CSASPNPYEQYF. The CDR3 DNA is TGCAGTGCTAGTCCTAACCCCTACGAGCAGTACTTC.

This clonotype was seen many times. The chain has TRBV7-9 and TRBJ1-6; 7 bases map to TRBD1. The J segment lost 2 bases and the V segment lost 7 bases, leaving 5 bases of the junction unmatched. This CDR3 region has 15 residues. Germline V gives CDR1 SEHNR, CDR2 FQNEAQ (reference sequence). CDR3 coding DNA: TGTGCCAGCACCGACAGGGACGCCTATAATTCACCCCTCCACTTT. Translation gives CASTDRDAYNSPLHF.

Written as DNA, the CDR3 is TGTGCCAGCAGCTTACGGATTGATGGCTACACCTTC. This encodes CASSLRIDGYTF. The chain uses TRBV13 and TRBJ1-2; D is ambiguous. The V gene lost 2 bases and the J gene lost 6 bases, with 7 bases spanning the gap. The CDR3 consists of 12 residues. The germline V gene has CDR1 PRHDT and CDR2 FYEKMQ (reference sequence).

The chain uses TRBV20-1 and TRBJ2-7; 7 bases are shared with TRBD2. The CDR3 totals 15 residues. Germline CDR1 and CDR2: DFQATT and SNEGSKA (reference sequence). V was clipped by 5 bases and J by 5 bases; unmatched bases: 15. CDR3 region: CSARFFGQRDHEQYF. In DNA form, the CDR3 reads TGCAGTGCTCGGTTTTTCGGTCAGCGGGATCACGAGCAGTACTTC.

V and J are TRBV5-1 and TRBJ1-1; weak D call: TRBD1 (6 bases). V was shortened by 5 bases and J by 9 bases, with 20 bases between the two germline ends. CDR3 length equals 14 residues. The germline CDR1 and CDR2 sequences are SGHRS and YFSETQ. This CDR3 reads CASSSGSGGGQAFF. CDR3 DNA sequence: TGCGCCAGCAGTTCGGGCTCTGGGGGCGGCCAAGCTTTCTTT.

Only a few counts were recorded for this clonotype. CDR3 region: CASSYSRGEGYQPQHF. Written as DNA, the CDR3 is TGTGCCAGCAGTTACTCGCGGGGGGAAGGCTATCAGCCCCAGCATTTT. The chain combines TRBV6-5 with TRBJ1-5, with a possible D match to TRBD1 (5 bases). CDR1 is MNHEY, CDR2 SVGAGI, per germline. The V gene lost 0 bases and the J gene lost 5 bases, with 14 bases spanning the gap. CDR3 length: 16 amino acids.

A word on this clonotype: A much larger clonotype is one base distant, so this may be a read error. This rearrangement joins TRBV10-3 to TRBJ1-5; D gene ambiguous. The germline V gene has CDR1 ENHRY and CDR2 SYGVKD. There are 13 residues in the CDR3. The CDR3, as DNA: TGTGCCATCAGTGAGGGATTGGATCAGCCCCAGCGTTTT. Protein: CAISEGLDQPQRF.

The V call is TRBV2, the J call TRBJ2-7, with TRBD1 as a possible D gene (6 bases). The V end lost 7 bases, the J end lost 2 bases, and 12 bases lay between the germline ends. The CDR3 sequence is 13 residues long. In germline, CDR1 is SNHLY, CDR2 FYNNEI. The CDR3 here is CASTQGITYEQYF. CDR3 sequence (DNA): TGTGCCAGCACCCAGGGGATTACCTACGAGCAGTACTTC.

The rearrangement links TRBV25-1 to TRBJ2-5; perhaps TRBD2 as D (6 bases). CDR1 is MGHDK, CDR2 SYGVNS, per germline. Deletions cut 5 bases from V and 1 base from J, with 14 bases between. The CDR3 runs to 15 residues. CDR3 DNA sequence: TGTGCCAGCAGTCGATCCGGGACTCCCCAAGAGACCCAGTACTTC. It encodes CASSRSGTPQETQYF. Combining the CDR3 with reference TRBV25-1 and TRBJ2-5 gives the whole variable domain EADIYQTPRYLVIGTGKKITLECSQTMGHDKMYWYQQDPGMELHLIHYSYGVNSTEKGDLSSESTVSRIRTEHFPLTLESARPSHTSQYLCASSRSGTPQETQYFGPGTRLLVL.

A few counts support this clonotype. The chain carries TRBV20-1 and TRBJ1-1, with D hard to call. Trimming took 1 base from V and 3 from J, leaving 12 bases between them. CDR3 length: 14 residues. CDR1 is DFQATT, CDR2 SNEGSKA, per germline (reference sequence). For the CDR3, the DNA is TGCAGTGCTAGAGGGGGTTCAGGTGACACTGAAGCTTTCTTT. This translates into CSARGGSGDTEAFF.